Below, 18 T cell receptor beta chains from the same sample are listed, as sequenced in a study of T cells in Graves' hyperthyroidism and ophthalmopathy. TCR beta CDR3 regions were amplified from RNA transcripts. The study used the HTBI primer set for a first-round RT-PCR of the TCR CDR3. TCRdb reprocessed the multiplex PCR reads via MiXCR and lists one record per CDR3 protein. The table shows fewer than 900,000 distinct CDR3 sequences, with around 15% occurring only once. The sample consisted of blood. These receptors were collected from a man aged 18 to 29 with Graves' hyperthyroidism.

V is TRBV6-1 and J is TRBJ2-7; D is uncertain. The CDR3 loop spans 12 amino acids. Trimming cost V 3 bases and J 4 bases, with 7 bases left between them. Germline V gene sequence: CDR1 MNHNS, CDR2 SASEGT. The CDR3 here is CASSESVYEQYF. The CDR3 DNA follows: TGTGCCAGCAGTGAGAGTGTATACGAGCAGTACTTC.

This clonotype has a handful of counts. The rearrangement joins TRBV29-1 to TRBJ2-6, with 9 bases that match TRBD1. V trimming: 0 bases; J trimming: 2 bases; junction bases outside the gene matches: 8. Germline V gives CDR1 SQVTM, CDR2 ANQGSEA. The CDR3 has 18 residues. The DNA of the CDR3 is TGCAGCGTTGAAGATCTGCGGACAGGGGTTACTGGGGCCAACGTCCTGACTTTC. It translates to CSVEDLRTGVTGANVLTF.

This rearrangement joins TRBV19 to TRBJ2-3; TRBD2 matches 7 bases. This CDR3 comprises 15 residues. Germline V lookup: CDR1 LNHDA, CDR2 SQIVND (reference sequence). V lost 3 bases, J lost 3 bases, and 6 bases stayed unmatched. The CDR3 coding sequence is TGTGCCAGTAGTATTTTCAGCGGGAATACAGATACGCAGTATTTT. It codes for CASSIFSGNTDTQYF.

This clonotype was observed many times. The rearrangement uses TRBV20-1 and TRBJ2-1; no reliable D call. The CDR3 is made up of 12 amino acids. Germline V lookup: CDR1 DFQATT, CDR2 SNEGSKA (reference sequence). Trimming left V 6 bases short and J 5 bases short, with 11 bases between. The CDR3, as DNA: TGCAGTGCCGGGCGGCCGGACAATGAGCAGTTCTTC. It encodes CSAGRPDNEQFF.

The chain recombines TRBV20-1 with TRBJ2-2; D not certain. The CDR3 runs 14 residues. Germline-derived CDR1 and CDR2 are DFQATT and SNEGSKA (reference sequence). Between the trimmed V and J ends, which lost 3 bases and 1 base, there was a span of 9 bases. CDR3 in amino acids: CSARTPGNTGELFF. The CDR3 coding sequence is TGCAGTGCTAGGACTCCCGGGAACACCGGGGAGCTGTTTTTT.

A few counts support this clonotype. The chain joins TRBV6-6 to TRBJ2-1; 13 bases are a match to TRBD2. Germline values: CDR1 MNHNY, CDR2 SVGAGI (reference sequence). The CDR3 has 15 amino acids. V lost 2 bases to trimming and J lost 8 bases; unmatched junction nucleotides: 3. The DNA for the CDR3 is TGTGCCAGCAGTTACAGACTAGCGGGGGGTGATGAGCAGTTCTTC. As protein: CASSYRLAGGDEQFF.

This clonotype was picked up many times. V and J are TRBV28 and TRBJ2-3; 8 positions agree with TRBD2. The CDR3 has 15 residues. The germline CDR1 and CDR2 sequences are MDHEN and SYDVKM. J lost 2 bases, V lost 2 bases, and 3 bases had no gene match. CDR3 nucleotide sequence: TGTGCCAGCAGTTTAGCCGGGAGGGACACAGATACGCAGTATTTT. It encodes CASSLAGRDTDTQYF.

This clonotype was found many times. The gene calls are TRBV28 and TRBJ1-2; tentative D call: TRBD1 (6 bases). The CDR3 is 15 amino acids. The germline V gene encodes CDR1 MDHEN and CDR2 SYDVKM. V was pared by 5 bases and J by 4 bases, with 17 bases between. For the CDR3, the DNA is TGTGCCAGCAGTGAGACAGGACCCCTTGGCTATGGCTACACCTTC. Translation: CASSETGPLGYGYTF.

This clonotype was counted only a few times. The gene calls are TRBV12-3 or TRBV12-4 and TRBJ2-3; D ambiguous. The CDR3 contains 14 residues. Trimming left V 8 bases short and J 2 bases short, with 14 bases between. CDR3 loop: CASVRNLNTDTQYF. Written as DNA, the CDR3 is TGTGCCAGCGTCCGCAACCTTAACACAGATACGCAGTATTTT.

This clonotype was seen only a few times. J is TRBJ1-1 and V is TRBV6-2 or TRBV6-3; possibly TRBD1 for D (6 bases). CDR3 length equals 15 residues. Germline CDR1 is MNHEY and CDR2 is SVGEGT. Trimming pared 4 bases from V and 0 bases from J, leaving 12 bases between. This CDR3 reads CASSFGRGLNTEAFF. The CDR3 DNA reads TGTGCCAGCAGTTTCGGCAGGGGCTTGAACACTGAAGCTTTCTTT.

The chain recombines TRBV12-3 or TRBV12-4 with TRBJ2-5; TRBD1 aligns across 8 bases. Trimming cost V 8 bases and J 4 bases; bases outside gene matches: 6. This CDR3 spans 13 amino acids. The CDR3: CASGPGQAETQYF. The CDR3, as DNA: TGTGCCAGCGGCCCGGGACAGGCAGAGACCCAGTACTTC.

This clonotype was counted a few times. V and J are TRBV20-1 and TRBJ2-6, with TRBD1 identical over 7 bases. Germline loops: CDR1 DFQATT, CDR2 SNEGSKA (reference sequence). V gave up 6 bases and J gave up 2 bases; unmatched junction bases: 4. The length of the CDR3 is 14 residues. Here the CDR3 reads CSAQQGTGANVLTF. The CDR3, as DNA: TGCAGTGCCCAACAGGGGACTGGGGCCAACGTCCTGACTTTC.

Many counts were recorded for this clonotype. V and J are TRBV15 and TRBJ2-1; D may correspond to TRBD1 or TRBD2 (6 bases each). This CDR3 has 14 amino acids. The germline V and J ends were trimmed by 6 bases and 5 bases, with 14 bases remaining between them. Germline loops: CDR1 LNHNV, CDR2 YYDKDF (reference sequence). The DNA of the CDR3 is TGTGCCACCAGGGCGGGGACAAGGGACAATGAGCAGTTCTTC. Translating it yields CATRAGTRDNEQFF.

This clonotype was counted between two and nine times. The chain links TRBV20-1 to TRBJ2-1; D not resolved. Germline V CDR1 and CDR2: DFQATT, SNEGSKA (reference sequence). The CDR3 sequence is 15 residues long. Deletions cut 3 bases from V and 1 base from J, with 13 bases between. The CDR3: CSASPAGHSYNEQFF. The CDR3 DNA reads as TGCAGTGCTAGCCCGGCTGGCCATTCCTACAATGAGCAGTTCTTC.

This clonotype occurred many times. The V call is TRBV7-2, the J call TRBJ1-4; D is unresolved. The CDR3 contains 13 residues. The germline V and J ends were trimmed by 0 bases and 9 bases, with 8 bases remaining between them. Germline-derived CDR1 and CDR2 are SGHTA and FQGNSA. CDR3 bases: TGTGCCAGCAGCTTAGCCGTCCCCCAAAAACTGTTTTTT. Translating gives CASSLAVPQKLFF.

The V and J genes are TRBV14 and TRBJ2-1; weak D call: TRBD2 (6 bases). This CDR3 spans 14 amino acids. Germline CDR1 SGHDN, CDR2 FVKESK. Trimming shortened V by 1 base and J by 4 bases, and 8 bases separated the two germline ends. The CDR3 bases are TGTGCCAGCAGCCAAGGGGGGGTTTACAATGAGCAGTTCTTC. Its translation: CASSQGGVYNEQFF.

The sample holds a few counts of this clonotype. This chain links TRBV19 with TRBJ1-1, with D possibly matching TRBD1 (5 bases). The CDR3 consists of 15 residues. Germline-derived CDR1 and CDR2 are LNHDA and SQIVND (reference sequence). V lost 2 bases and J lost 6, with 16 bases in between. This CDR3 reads CASSIRFGATAEAFF. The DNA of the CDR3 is TGTGCCAGTAGTATAAGATTCGGGGCTACGGCTGAAGCTTTCTTT.

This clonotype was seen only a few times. CDR3 sequence: CSAINRETEAFF. The CDR3 nucleotides read TGCAGTGCTATTAATAGAGAGACTGAAGCTTTCTTT. This chain joins TRBV20-1 and TRBJ1-1; no clear D gene. Trimming pared 4 bases from V and 5 bases from J, leaving 11 bases between. CDR3 size: 12 residues. CDR1 and CDR2 from the germline V gene are DFQATT and SNEGSKA (reference sequence).